The 20 T cell receptor beta chains below were found in one sample sequenced in a study of blood T cell repertoires in COVID-19. Using immunoSEQ multiplex PCR, the repertoire was profiled, and TCRdb retains in-frame clones only, with some absent. This table holds approximately 31,000 clones, about nine tenths found once. The source material was peripheral blood. These receptors all come from a human donor with active COVID-19. The donor label of this sample is uncertain.

This clone was seen once. The chain is built from TRBV6-5 and TRBJ2-1; TRBD2 matches at 8 bases. There are 14 residues in the CDR3. The V gene's germline CDR1 is MNHEY and CDR2 SVGAGI. Trimming took 8 bases from V and 4 from J; bases not matched to a gene: 7. The CDR3 here is CASDRRGGYNEQFF. The CDR3 DNA follows: TGTGCCAGCGACCGACGGGGGGGATACAATGAGCAGTTCTTC.

V and J are TRBV4-3 and TRBJ2-7; TRBD2 is a possible D gene (6 bases). Germline-derived CDR1 and CDR2 are LGHNA and YSLEER. V shed 0 bases and J shed 5 bases, with 8 bases lying between them. This CDR3 has 13 residues. CDR3 DNA: TGCGCCAGCAGCCAAGATAGGGAGGACGAGCAGTACTTC. Protein: CASSQDREDEQYF.

V and J are TRBV6-1 and TRBJ2-3, with 10 nucleotides matching TRBD1. The germline V gene has CDR1 MNHNS and CDR2 SASEGT. This CDR3 region has 15 residues. Unmatched junction bases numbered 4, after V lost 1 base and J lost 6 bases. The CDR3 nucleotides read TGTGCCAGCAGTGAAGGGGGGACAGGGGCGGATACGCAGTATTTT. Amino acid sequence: CASSEGGTGADTQYF.

The rearrangement joins TRBV15 to TRBJ2-7, with 10 positions matching TRBD1. The germline V gene encodes CDR1 LNHNV and CDR2 YYDKDF (reference sequence). The CDR3 contains 15 residues. With 2 bases clipped from V and 6 bases from J, the junction kept 7 bases outside the gene matches. CDR3 protein: CATSRMTGGEVEQYF. The CDR3 region has the DNA TGTGCCACCAGCAGAATGACAGGGGGCGAAGTCGAGCAGTACTTC.

This clone has a single count. The chain joins TRBV15 to TRBJ2-7; 13 bases match TRBD2. The CDR3 is 18 residues long. Per germline, CDR1 LNHNV and CDR2 YYDKDF (reference sequence). J gave up 2 bases and V 2 bases, and 9 bases lay outside the gene matches. CDR3 sequence: CATSRRDPGLAGTYEQYF. The DNA of the CDR3 is TGTGCCACCAGCAGACGAGATCCGGGACTAGCGGGGACCTACGAGCAGTACTTC.

The rearrangement links TRBV4-2 to TRBJ2-2, with 9 positions matching TRBD2. The CDR3 is 18 residues long. V shed 3 bases and J 4 bases; nucleotides not matched to a gene: 12. CDR1 is LGHNA, CDR2 YNFKEQ, per germline. In DNA form, the CDR3 reads TGTGCCAGCAGCCAGGTTAGCGGGAGTCGCCGCGGCACCGGGGAGCTGTTTTTT. This gives the protein CASSQVSGSRRGTGELFF.

The chain joins TRBV19 to TRBJ1-1; D perhaps matches TRBD1 (5 bases). V dropped 0 bases and J dropped 7 bases, with 15 bases sitting between them. This CDR3 contains 15 residues. Germline V gives CDR1 LNHDA, CDR2 SQIVND (reference sequence). The CDR3, as DNA: TGTGCCAGTAGTATAGATATCCAGGGACTGGGTGAAGCTTTCTTT. Its translation: CASSIDIQGLGEAFF. Looking up the rest from reference TRBV19 and TRBJ1-1 gives the full variable domain: DGGITQSPKYLFRKEGQNVTLSCEQNLNHDAMYWYRQDPGQGLRLIYYSQIVNDFQKGDIAEGYSVSREKKESFPLTVTSAQKNPTAFYLCASSIDIQGLGEAFFGQGTRLTVV.

The V gene is TRBV2, the J gene TRBJ1-6; 8 bases are shared with TRBD1. CDR3 length: 14 amino acids. Germline CDR1 SNHLY, CDR2 FYNNEI. V was pared by 5 bases and J by 10 bases, with 7 bases of the junction left unmatched. The CDR3 loop reads CASSLGQGGSPLHF. The CDR3 nucleotides read TGTGCCAGCAGTCTCGGACAGGGAGGATCACCCCTCCACTTT.

The chain is built from TRBV7-9 and TRBJ1-1, with TRBD1 matching 8 bases. The CDR3 runs to 14 residues. Trimming took 6 bases from V and 4 from J; bases not matched to a gene: 7. Germline CDR1 reads SEHNR; CDR2 reads FQNEAQ (reference sequence). The CDR3 loop reads CASRQNRGATEAFF. The CDR3 DNA reads as TGTGCCAGCAGGCAAAACAGGGGGGCCACTGAAGCTTTCTTT.

The V call is TRBV4-3, the J call TRBJ2-1; D may be TRBD2 (6 bases). In germline, CDR1 is LGHNA, CDR2 YSLEER. V lost 4 bases to trimming and J lost 4 bases, with 8 bases between them. The CDR3 runs 13 residues. Here the CDR3 reads CASSPGGYNEQFF. CDR3 DNA sequence: TGCGCCAGCAGCCCCGGGGGATACAATGAGCAGTTCTTC.

The chain carries TRBV5-4 and TRBJ2-2, with 9 nucleotides matching TRBD2. Germline CDR1 is SGHNT and CDR2 is YYREEE (reference sequence). The CDR3 is made up of 15 amino acids. V was clipped by 4 bases and J by 7 bases; unmatched bases: 8. CDR3 residues: CASSRLAEGIGELFF. CDR3 nucleotide sequence: TGTGCCAGCAGCCGACTAGCGGAGGGGATCGGGGAGCTGTTTTTT.

The chain uses TRBV5-5 and TRBJ1-2; 8 bases agree with TRBD1. V lost 3 bases, J lost 0 bases, and 4 bases stayed unmatched. CDR1 SGHKS and CDR2 YYEKEE come from the germline V gene (reference sequence). The CDR3 runs to 15 residues. The DNA of the CDR3 is TGTGCCAGCAGCTATGGACAGGGAGCTAACTATGGCTACACCTTC. Amino acids: CASSYGQGANYGYTF. Filled out from reference TRBV5-5 and TRBJ1-2, the complete variable domain reads DAGVTQSPTHLIKTRGQQVTLRCSPISGHKSVSWYQQVLGQGPQFIFQYYEKEERGRGNFPDRFSARQFPNYSSELNVNALLLGDSALYLCASSYGQGANYGYTFGSGTRLTVV.

The chain has TRBV6-2 or TRBV6-3 and TRBJ2-1; the D is unclear. Trimming removed 2 bases at V and 4 bases at J, with 12 bases between. Germline V gene lookup returns CDR1 MNHEY and CDR2 SVGEGT. The CDR3 has 15 residues. CDR3: CASSYLRRVYNEQFF. CDR3 sequence (DNA): TGTGCCAGCAGTTACCTTAGACGGGTTTACAATGAGCAGTTCTTC.

The genes are TRBV9 and TRBJ2-7; 7 bases are a match to TRBD1. The CDR3 covers 14 residues. Germline trimming cut 4 bases from V and 6 bases from J; bases unmatched to any gene: 10. Germline CDR1 SGDLS, CDR2 YYNGEE. As DNA, the CDR3 is TGTGCCAGCAGCCCTCGGACAGGAACCGCCGAGCAGTACTTC. Its protein is CASSPRTGTAEQYF.

This rearrangement joins TRBV5-8 to TRBJ1-1; TRBD1 might be the D (5 bases). The V and J ends lost 3 bases and 3 bases respectively, with 18 bases between them. The CDR3 has 16 amino acids. Germline CDR1 is SGHTS and CDR2 is YDEGEE. As DNA, the CDR3 is TGTGCCAGCAGCTCACTTGGGACTTGGACGGACACTGAAGCTTTCTTT. Protein product: CASSSLGTWTDTEAFF.

V is TRBV4-1 and J is TRBJ2-3, with TRBD2 matching over 11 bases. V lost 0 bases and J lost 4; bases outside the gene matches: 6. There are 17 residues in the CDR3. CDR1 is MGHRA, CDR2 YSYEKL, per germline. The CDR3 sequence is CASSQELATSGADTQYF. The CDR3 DNA reads TGCGCCAGCAGCCAAGAATTGGCGACTAGCGGGGCAGATACGCAGTATTTT.

The rearrangement links TRBV29-1 to TRBJ2-5; 9 bases match TRBD1. Germline CDR1 and CDR2: SQVTM and ANQGSEA. The V segment lost 6 bases and the J segment 5 bases; nucleotides outside the gene matches: 7. CDR3 size: 13 residues. The CDR3: CSVGTGQRETQYF. For the CDR3, the DNA is TGCAGCGTCGGGACAGGGCAAAGGGAGACCCAGTACTTC. The full variable domain, in which reference TRBV29-1 and TRBJ2-5 provide the parts outside the CDR3, is SAVISQKPSRDICQRGTSLTIQCQVDSQVTMMFWYRQQPGQSLTLIATANQGSEATYESGFVIDKFPISRPNLTFSTLTVSNMSPEDSSIYLCSVGTGQRETQYFGPGTRLLVL.

The J gene is TRBJ1-1, the V gene TRBV4-3; D unresolved. The germline gives CDR1 LGHNA, CDR2 YSLEER. The V end was cut by 4 bases, the J end by 3 bases, with 18 bases between. The CDR3 loop spans 16 amino acids. The CDR3 sequence is CASSLHVLPGDTEAFF. The CDR3 nucleotides are TGCGCCAGCAGCCTCCACGTACTTCCCGGGGACACTGAAGCTTTCTTT.

The V and J genes are TRBV18 and TRBJ2-5; no reliable D call. CDR1 and CDR2 from the germline V gene are KGHSH and LQKENI. V lost 2 bases and J lost 3, with 4 bases in between. The length of the CDR3 is 12 residues. CDR3 residues: CASSPIKETQYF. The CDR3 nucleotides are TGTGCCAGCTCACCAATTAAAGAGACCCAGTACTTC.

The chain employs TRBV5-6 and TRBJ1-2; 10 nucleotides line up with TRBD1. Germline loops: CDR1 SGHDT, CDR2 YYEEEE. The V and J ends lost 4 bases and 5 bases, in that order; junction bases with no gene match: 8. The CDR3 contains 15 residues. In DNA, the CDR3 is TGTGCCAGCAGCCTCCGGGACAGGGGCTATTATGGCTACACCTTC. Its protein product is CASSLRDRGYYGYTF.